The present T cell receptor beta chain was sequenced within a study of blood T cells in healthy people across ages (dated by TCRdb to about 2015). Regarding the complete study: In model experiments, roughly one uniquely barcoded TCR beta cDNA molecule per two T cells was captured by template switching. Using the same blood draw, the study looked at two additional independent replicas of 1 million unique cDNA reads for two donors, one aged 18 to 30 and the other aged 80 or older. The donors were split into four age groups: young (average 16 years), middle-aged (roughly 42), aged (over 55) and long-lived (over 75). Age-related changes in TCR beta repertoire diversity were measured in the study by deep sequencing normalized with unique cDNA molecular identifiers. The research as a whole found: Compared with the aged group, the long-lived group had more naive CD4+ T cells, fewer expanded clones and increased TCR diversity, suggesting age selection. Total diversity estimates from one million sequenced T cells were considered lower bounds and underestimates. The percentage of naive T cells measured by flow cytometry correlated strongly with observed TCR beta diversity. Bulk unsorted PBMC profiling prevented conclusive comparison of naive and antigen-experienced compartments. The CMV infection status of donors was not known, potentially confounding age-related changes in expanded clonotypes. Observed TCR beta diversity per million T cells fell roughly linearly with age, and a significant reduction was already apparent by age roughly 41.

Ends trimmed: V by 3 bases, J by 0 bases; bases unmatched to a gene: 5. From the cysteine through the phenylalanine, the CDR3 covers 15 amino acids. Here the CDR3 DNA is all that survives: 45 bases in frame from base 1. In the germline V gene, CDR1 corresponds to SGHRS and CDR2 to YFSETQ. Notes on this clonotype: Its specific antigen is unknown. The input lacks base qualities; no much larger clone sits a single base away.

The 39 donors, aged about 6 to 95 years, were systemically healthy Caucasian individuals from Russia. Ten milliliters of peripheral blood were drawn from each donor into EDTA-treated Vacutainer tubes. PBMCs were isolated by Ficoll-Paque density-gradient centrifugation, with at least 7 million obtained per sample. Trizol reagent was used to extract total RNA from the PBMCs, yielding at least 5 micrograms per sample. For every donor, an aliquot of PBMCs went through flow cytometry to measure the percentages of naive CD45RAhigh/CD27high T cells. Receptor libraries were prepared by 5' RACE. The data were produced on an Illumina HiSeq 2500. The second PCR ran for roughly 7 to 12 cycles and used a J-beta primer mix along with a sample-barcoded 5' primer. Each TCR beta cDNA molecule received a unique molecular identifier from a template-switch 5' adaptor carrying 12 random nucleotides. Each sample yielded at least 3 million CDR3-containing paired-end reads. First-strand cDNA synthesis was performed from all RNA using the Mint cDNA synthesis kit, with priming by a TRBC-specific oligonucleotide. Following uracil-DNA glycosylase treatment, a first 18-cycle PCR with universal primers M1SS and BC2_uni_R was performed on all cDNA. The source study handled its data this way. For normalization, 1 million high-quality reads were randomly selected from each sample, with every read carrying a distinct molecular identifier. Reads sharing molecular identifiers were discarded rather than binned into consensus sequences. MiTCR, run with a Q25 quality threshold and the strictest error-elimination algorithm, handled CDR3 identification, clonotype clustering and error correction. A nonparametric unseen species model with Euler transformation was used to estimate a lower bound on total TCR beta diversity. TCRdb reprocessed the public reads (quality trimming at Q25 with fastp, clone calling with MiXCR) and kept in-frame beta chains. Each CDR3 protein gets just one entry, which takes the most common genes and DNA from the rows behind it. The V and J calls come from TCRdb's annotation, not from the publication. The table for this sample lists about 840,000 distinct CDR3 sequences; about 29% of them were counted only once. The ten largest clones take up about a tenth of the sample.

The same data also went into a second study, on T cells of mothers and their children. As the second publication notes: Donors were nine systemically healthy Caucasian individuals: three mothers and their six children. cDNA synthesis consumed the entire amount of extracted RNA, loaded at around 1.5 ug RNA in each 15 ul reaction. In the second PCR, the M1S primer introduced both the sample barcodes and 2-4 random nucleotides. Each mother yielded over 9 million TCR beta CDR3 reads and each child roughly 3 million reads. Thymic selection shapes the output of TCR recombination in a similar way in related and unrelated pairs, and inherited differences have a minor effect. Normalized repertoire overlap was always found to be slightly, but never significantly, higher in related mother-child pairs than in unrelated mother-child pairs. With a sensitivity of approximately 96 clones per million clonotypes, no persistent microchimeric T cell clones were detected. Deep NGS was used in the study to compare the TCR beta repertoires of mothers and children and to look for features that separate related mother-child pairs from unrelated individuals. Mothers averaged roughly 40 +/- 4 years of age and children averaged around 10 +/- 4 years. After adapters were ligated using NEBNext reagents, the libraries underwent 100+100 nt paired-end sequencing on an Illumina HiSeq 2000. To prevent cross-contamination, the mother and child libraries were prepared one month apart and sequenced in separate runs. For each donor, between roughly 450,000 and 2,300,000 distinct TCR beta clonotypes were identified. Naive TCR beta clonotypes were estimated from low-frequency clonotypes matched to each donor's FACS-determined naive share, without sorting.

The chain is assembled from TRBV5-1 and TRBJ1-1, with 7 bases in between that match TRBD1. Sequenced sample: blood. The receptor was isolated from a woman aged 40 to 50 in good health. DNA sequence: TGCGCCAGCAGCTCACAGGGGAAAATGAACACTGAAGCTTTCTTT. It translates as CASSSQGKMNTEAFF.